The entry below gives a single TCR beta chain sequence along with its context. These data belong to a study of T cells after yellow fever vaccination. TCRdb re-derived calls from the 5' RACE reads in MiXCR, one entry per CDR3 protein. The sample contains roughly 300,000 distinct CDR3 sequences, approximately 8% of which appear only once. V dropped 3 bases and J dropped 7 bases, with 15 bases sitting between them. Germline values: CDR1 DFQATT, CDR2 SNEGSKA (reference sequence). The length of the CDR3 is 14 residues. The V gene is TRBV20-1, the J gene TRBJ2-2; no firm D call. Sequenced material: PBMCs, taken roughly 46 days after the first yellow fever vaccination. This clonotype was sampled from a man between 18 and 29 years old who received the YFV17D yellow fever vaccine. The CDR3 DNA reads TGCAGTGCTAGGTTAGCCTCGAGAAACGGGGAGCTGTTTTTT. This translates into CSARLASRNGELFF.